Each of the 2 T cell receptor beta chains below was sequenced from the same sample in a study of T cells expressing NK-cell markers. TCRdb reprocessed the 5' RACE reads and stores each CDR3 protein as one record, lacking DNA. The specimen's table records some 340,000 distinct CDR3 sequences. The sequencing sample was made of blood T cells: a sorted CD56 or NKG2C T cell subset, CD4+ or CD8+ T cells, or bulk PBMC T cells (not recorded which). These receptors all come from a man between 18 and 69 years old in good health.

The chain joins TRBV20-1 to TRBJ1-6; lacking DNA, the TRBD1 call made by TCRdb goes unchecked. CDR1 and CDR2 (germline): DFQATT, SNEGSKA (reference sequence). The CDR3 sequence is 14 residues long. CDR3 protein: CSAHRDSNNSPLHF.

The chain combines TRBV5-1 with TRBJ2-1; TCRdb selects TRBD2, and the lack of DNA leaves this call unchecked. CDR1 and CDR2 from the germline V gene are SGHRS and YFSETQ. The CDR3 is 16 residues long. The CDR3 spells CASSGRTSGNPNEQFF. The full variable domain, its missing parts supplied by reference TRBV5-1 and TRBJ2-1, is KAGVTQTPRYLIKTRGQQVTLSCSPISGHRSVSWYQQTPGQGLQFLFEYFSETQRNKGNFPGRFSGRQFSNSRSEMNVSTLELGDSALYLCASSGRTSGNPNEQFFGPGTRLTVL.